This record concerns one T cell receptor (beta chain) sequence. The antigen is not known. Repertoires were generated with immunoSEQ multiplex PCR, while TCRdb's copy carries only in-frame clones and drops some. The table lists some 200,000 clones, roughly 92% of them singletons, with around 1% in the top ten. Investigators merged groups given second doses at roughly 4 or roughly 12 weeks. The sample comes from a study of T cell responses to AZD1222 COVID-19 vaccine. General study points: Mostly white British, mostly female donors; authors suggested clonal diversity may be underestimated. Following two doses of AZD1222, Spike-specific TCR breadth and depth rose. Vaccine-associated CD4 TCRs spanned spike, dominant at 160-218 and 743-854.

The CDR3 has 17 residues. Germline V CDR1 and CDR2: MNHEY, SMNVEV (reference sequence). After removal of 4 bases from V and 0 bases from J, the junction contained 9 bases not matched to a gene. The chain is built from TRBV27 and TRBJ1-3, with 7 bases identical to TRBD1. The sequencing used peripheral blood, collected 28 days after the second AZD1222 dose. This receptor was taken from an adult who received the AZD1222 COVID-19 vaccine. CDR3 bases: TGTGCCAGCAGTTCGACTAACAGGGGAACCTCTGGAAACACCATATATTTT. This sequence encodes CASSSTNRGTSGNTIYF.